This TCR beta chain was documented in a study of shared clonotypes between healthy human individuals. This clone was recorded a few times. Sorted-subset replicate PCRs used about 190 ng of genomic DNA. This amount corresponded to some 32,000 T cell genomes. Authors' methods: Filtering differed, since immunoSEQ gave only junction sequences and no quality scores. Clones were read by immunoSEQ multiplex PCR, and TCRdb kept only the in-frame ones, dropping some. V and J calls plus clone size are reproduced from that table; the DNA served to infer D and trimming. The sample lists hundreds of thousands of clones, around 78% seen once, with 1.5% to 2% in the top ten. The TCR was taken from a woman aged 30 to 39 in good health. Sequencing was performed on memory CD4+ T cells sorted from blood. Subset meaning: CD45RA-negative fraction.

The CDR3 reads CASSISTRTDSNQPQHF. The CDR3 nucleotides are TGTGCCAGTAGTATAAGCACCAGGACGGATAGCAATCAGCCCCAGCATTTT. The chain is built from TRBV19 and TRBJ1-5, with unresolved D. This CDR3 is built from 17 residues. V dropped 2 bases and J dropped 0 bases, with 14 bases sitting between them. Germline CDR1 and CDR2: LNHDA and SQIVND (reference sequence).